The 14 T cell receptor beta chains in this list originate from one sample, sequenced in a study of blood T cell repertoires in COVID-19. TCRdb keeps only in-frame clones here, not all; method: immunoSEQ multiplex PCR. Of roughly 39,000 clones detected, 87% appear once; the ten largest clones hold roughly a tenth. Sequencing used peripheral blood. These receptors were obtained from a woman of 80 years or more with active COVID-19.

The genes are TRBV5-8 and TRBJ2-1, with 14 bases aligning to TRBD2. The CDR3 is made up of 13 amino acids. The V and J ends lost 4 bases and 12 bases, in that order; junction bases with no gene match: 3. CDR1 SGHTS and CDR2 YDEGEE come from the germline V gene. The CDR3 reads CASSQGLAGAQFF. CDR3 coding DNA: TGTGCCAGCAGCCAGGGACTAGCGGGGGCGCAGTTCTTC. The whole variable domain, filled in from reference TRBV5-8 and TRBJ2-1, reads EAGVTQSPTHLIKTRGQQATLRCSPISGHTSVYWYQQALGLGLQFLLWYDEGEERNRGNFPPRFSGRQFPNYSSELNVNALELEDSALYLCASSQGLAGAQFFGPGTRLTVL.

J is TRBJ2-3 and V is TRBV11-3, with 9 bases fitting TRBD2. V was pared by 3 bases and J by 7 bases, with 14 bases of the junction left unmatched. The CDR3 contains 17 residues. In germline, CDR1 is SGHNT, CDR2 YENEEA. The CDR3 here is CASSLGTSGGRRNTQYF. The CDR3 bases are TGTGCCAGCAGCTTGGGGACAAGCGGGGGGCGTAGGAATACGCAGTATTTT.

This chain connects TRBV11-2 to TRBJ1-1; D perhaps matches TRBD1 (6 bases). In germline, CDR1 is SGHAT, CDR2 FQNNGV. V was clipped by 0 bases and J by 8 bases, with 13 bases between them. CDR3 length equals 14 residues. CDR3 DNA: TGTGCCAGCAGCTTAGAACATCTGGGGGCCGAAGCTTTCTTT. Translated, it gives CASSLEHLGAEAFF.

This clone was seen a few times. The genes are TRBV7-2 and TRBJ2-1; 7 nucleotides match TRBD2. Looked up from germline, CDR1 is SGHTA and CDR2 is FQGNSA. V was pared by 4 bases and J by 8 bases, with 5 bases of the junction left unmatched. The CDR3 covers 13 residues. CDR3 DNA sequence: TGTGCCAGCAGCTCCGGACTAGTGTATGAGCAGTTCTTC. It codes for CASSSGLVYEQFF.

The chain combines TRBV2 with TRBJ2-2; D is uncertain. The V end was cut by 2 bases, the J end by 1 base, with 11 bases between. CDR3 length: 16 residues. Germline V gene data show CDR1 as SNHLY and CDR2 as FYNNEI. DNA for the CDR3: TGTGCCAGCAGTGAAAGCCGAGGTGGGAACACCGGGGAGCTGTTTTTT. The encoded protein is CASSESRGGNTGELFF.

The CDR3 spells CASRRDLSVYGYTF. In nucleotides, the CDR3 is TGTGCCAGCAGGCGGGACCTTTCCGTCTATGGCTACACCTTC. The V gene is TRBV5-5, the J gene TRBJ1-2, with TRBD1 as a possible D gene (5 bases). CDR3 length: 14 residues. Germline CDR1 is SGHKS and CDR2 is YYEKEE (reference sequence). V was cut by 5 bases and J by 4 bases, with 15 bases left in between.

The chain combines TRBV5-1 with TRBJ2-2; 10 nucleotides agree with TRBD1. After removal of 4 bases from V and 5 bases from J, the junction contained 2 bases not matched to a gene. Germline CDR1 is SGHRS and CDR2 is YFSETQ. The CDR3 spans 14 residues. DNA for the CDR3: TGCGCCAGCAGCCGGGACAGGGGAACCGGGGAGCTGTTTTTT. It codes for CASSRDRGTGELFF.

The CDR3 DNA follows: TGTGCCAGCAGTTTGGACAGGGACTACGAGCAGTACTTC. Encoded protein: CASSLDRDYEQYF. The V and J genes are TRBV6-2 or TRBV6-3 and TRBJ2-7; the match to TRBD1 covers 8 bases. Trimming at V came to 4 bases and at J to 3 bases, leaving 2 bases not matched to a gene. Germline loops: CDR1 MNHEY, CDR2 SVGEGT. The CDR3 spans 13 residues.

The rearrangement links TRBV6-5 to TRBJ2-1; 10 bases agree with TRBD2. Germline V gene lookup returns CDR1 MNHEY and CDR2 SVGAGI. The CDR3 length is 15 residues. Germline trimming cut 6 bases from V and 5 bases from J; bases unmatched to any gene: 7. CDR3 nucleotides: TGTGCCAGCAGACCTCGGACTAGCGGAGACAATGAGCAGTTCTTC. This sequence encodes CASRPRTSGDNEQFF.

The chain carries TRBV19 and TRBJ2-2, with 7 bases aligning to TRBD2. The V and J ends lost 4 bases and 0 bases, in that order; junction bases with no gene match: 2. The CDR3 sequence is 15 residues long. The germline CDR1 and CDR2 sequences are LNHDA and SQIVND (reference sequence). CDR3 bases: TGTGCCAGTAGTACAAGCGGGACGAACACCGGGGAGCTGTTTTTT. Translation: CASSTSGTNTGELFF. The full variable domain, with the rest looked up from reference TRBV19 and TRBJ2-2, is DGGITQSPKYLFRKEGQNVTLSCEQNLNHDAMYWYRQDPGQGLRLIYYSQIVNDFQKGDIAEGYSVSREKKESFPLTVTSAQKNPTAFYLCASSTSGTNTGELFFGEGSRLTVL.

The V gene is TRBV19, the J gene TRBJ2-3; 10 bases are a match to TRBD2. V was pared by 1 base and J by 2 bases, with 6 bases of the junction left unmatched. The CDR3 extends over 17 amino acids. CDR1 LNHDA and CDR2 SQIVND come from the germline V gene (reference sequence). Here the CDR3 DNA reads TGTGCCAGTAGTATAGCCCATACTAGCGGGAACACAGATACGCAGTATTTT. It is translated as CASSIAHTSGNTDTQYF.

The V call is TRBV19, the J call TRBJ1-3; 8 bases agree with TRBD1. From germline, CDR1 is LNHDA and CDR2 SQIVND (reference sequence). The CDR3 runs to 15 residues. After removal of 5 bases from V and 2 bases from J, the junction contained 5 bases not matched to a gene. The CDR3 coding sequence is TGTGCCAGTAGTTCGACAGGGGAGGCTGGAAACACCATATATTTT. Amino acid sequence: CASSSTGEAGNTIYF.

This sequence joins TRBV3-1 (or the pseudogene TRBV3-2) and TRBJ1-2; 10 bases agree with TRBD1. CDR3 size: 15 residues. With 8 bases clipped from V and 8 bases from J, the junction kept 14 bases outside the gene matches. Per germline, CDR1 LGHDT and CDR2 YNNKEL (reference sequence). Here the CDR3 DNA reads TGTGCCAGCTCCAGGACAGGGGGGTTACCGGGAGGCTACACCTTC. Translated, it gives CASSRTGGLPGGYTF.

The chain has TRBV4-1 and TRBJ2-1; tentatively, D is TRBD2 (5 bases). V shed 0 bases and J shed 7 bases, with 13 bases lying between them. The CDR3 consists of 15 residues. From germline, CDR1 is MGHRA and CDR2 YSYEKL. The CDR3 spells CASSQEGVKRNEQFF. The DNA for the CDR3 is TGCGCCAGCAGCCAAGAGGGAGTTAAGCGGAATGAGCAGTTCTTC.